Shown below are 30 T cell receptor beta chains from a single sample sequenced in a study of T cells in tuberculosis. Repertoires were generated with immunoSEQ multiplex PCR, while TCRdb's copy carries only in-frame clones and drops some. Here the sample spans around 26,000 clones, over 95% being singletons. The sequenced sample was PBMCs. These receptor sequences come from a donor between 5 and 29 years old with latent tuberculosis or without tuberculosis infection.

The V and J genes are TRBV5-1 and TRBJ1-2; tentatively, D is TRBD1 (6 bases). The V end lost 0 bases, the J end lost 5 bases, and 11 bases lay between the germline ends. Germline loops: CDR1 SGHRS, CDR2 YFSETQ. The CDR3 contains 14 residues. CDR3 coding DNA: TGCGCCAGCAGCTTGGAAGGGGGTTCGTATGGCTACACCTTC. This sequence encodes CASSLEGGSYGYTF.

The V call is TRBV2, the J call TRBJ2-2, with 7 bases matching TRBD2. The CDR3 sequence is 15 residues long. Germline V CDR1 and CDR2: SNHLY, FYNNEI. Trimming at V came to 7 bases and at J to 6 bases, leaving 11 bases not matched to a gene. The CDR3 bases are TGTGCCAGCATCGAGTATCTGGGAGGGCCCGGGGAGCTGTTTTTT. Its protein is CASIEYLGGPGELFF.

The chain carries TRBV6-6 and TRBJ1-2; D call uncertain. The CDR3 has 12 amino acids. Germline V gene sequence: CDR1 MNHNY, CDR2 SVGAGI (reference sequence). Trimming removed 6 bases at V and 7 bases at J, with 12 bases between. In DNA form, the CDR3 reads TGTGCCAGCAGACCCCGGTATGGTGGCTACACCTTC. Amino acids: CASRPRYGGYTF.

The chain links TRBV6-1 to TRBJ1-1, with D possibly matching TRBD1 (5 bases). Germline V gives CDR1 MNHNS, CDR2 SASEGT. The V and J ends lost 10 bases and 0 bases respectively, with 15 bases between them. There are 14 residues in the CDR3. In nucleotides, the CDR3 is TGTGCCATCCCCCCGGGGGGATTGAACACTGAAGCTTTCTTT. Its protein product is CAIPPGGLNTEAFF.

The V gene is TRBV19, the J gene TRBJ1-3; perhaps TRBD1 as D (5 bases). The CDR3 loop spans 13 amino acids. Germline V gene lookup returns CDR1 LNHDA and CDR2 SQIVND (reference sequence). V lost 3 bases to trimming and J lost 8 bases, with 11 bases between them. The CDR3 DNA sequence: TGTGCCAGTAGTATCGGGAGAGGGGACACCATATATTTT. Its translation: CASSIGRGDTIYF.

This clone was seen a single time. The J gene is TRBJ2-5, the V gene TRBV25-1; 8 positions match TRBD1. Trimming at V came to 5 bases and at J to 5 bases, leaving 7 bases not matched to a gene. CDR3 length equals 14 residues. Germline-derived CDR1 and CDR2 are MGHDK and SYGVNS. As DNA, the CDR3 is TGTGCCAGCAGTCAAGGACAGGGTCGTGAGACCCAGTACTTC. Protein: CASSQGQGRETQYF.

CDR3 protein: CASSIPGQGNSPLHF. CDR3 bases: TGTGCCAGTAGTATACCAGGACAGGGAAATTCACCCCTCCACTTT. This sequence joins TRBV19 and TRBJ1-6, with TRBD1 matching 8 bases. Per the germline V gene, CDR1 is LNHDA and CDR2 is SQIVND (reference sequence). V shed 2 bases and J 7 bases; nucleotides not matched to a gene: 4. The CDR3 consists of 15 residues.

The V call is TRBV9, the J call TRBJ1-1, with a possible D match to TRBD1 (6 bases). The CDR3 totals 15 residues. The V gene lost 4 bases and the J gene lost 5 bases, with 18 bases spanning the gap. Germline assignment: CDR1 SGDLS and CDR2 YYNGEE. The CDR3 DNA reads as TGTGCCAGCAGCATCCGGGGGGGACAATTTACTGAAGCTTTCTTT. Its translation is CASSIRGGQFTEAFF.

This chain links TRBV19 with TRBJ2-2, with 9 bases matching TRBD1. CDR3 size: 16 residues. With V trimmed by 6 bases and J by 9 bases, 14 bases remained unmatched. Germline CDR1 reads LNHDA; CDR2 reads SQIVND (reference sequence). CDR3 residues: CASSQTGGLFVRELFF. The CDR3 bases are TGTGCCAGTAGCCAAACAGGGGGCCTATTCGTCCGGGAGCTGTTTTTT.

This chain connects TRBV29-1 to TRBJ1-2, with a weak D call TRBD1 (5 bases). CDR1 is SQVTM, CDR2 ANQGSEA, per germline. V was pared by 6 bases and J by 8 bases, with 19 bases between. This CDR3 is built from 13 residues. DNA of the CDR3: TGCAGCGTCGTGGGGGGTCACGCTATAGGCTACACCTTC. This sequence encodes CSVVGGHAIGYTF.

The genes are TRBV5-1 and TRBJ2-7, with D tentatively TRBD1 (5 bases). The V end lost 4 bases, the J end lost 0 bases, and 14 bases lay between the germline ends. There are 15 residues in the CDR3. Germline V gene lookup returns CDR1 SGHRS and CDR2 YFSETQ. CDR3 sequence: CASSHETVDSYEQYF. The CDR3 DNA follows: TGCGCCAGCAGCCACGAGACAGTCGACTCCTACGAGCAGTACTTC. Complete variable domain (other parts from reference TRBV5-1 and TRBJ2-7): KAGVTQTPRYLIKTRGQQVTLSCSPISGHRSVSWYQQTPGQGLQFLFEYFSETQRNKGNFPGRFSGRQFSNSRSEMNVSTLELGDSALYLCASSHETVDSYEQYFGPGTRLTVT.

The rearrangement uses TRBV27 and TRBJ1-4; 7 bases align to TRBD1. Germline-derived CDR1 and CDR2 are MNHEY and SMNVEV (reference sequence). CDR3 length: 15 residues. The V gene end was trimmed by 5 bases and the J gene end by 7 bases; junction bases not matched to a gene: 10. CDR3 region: CASSAYRGPTEKLFF. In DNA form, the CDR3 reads TGTGCCAGCAGTGCCTACAGGGGCCCGACTGAAAAACTGTTTTTT.

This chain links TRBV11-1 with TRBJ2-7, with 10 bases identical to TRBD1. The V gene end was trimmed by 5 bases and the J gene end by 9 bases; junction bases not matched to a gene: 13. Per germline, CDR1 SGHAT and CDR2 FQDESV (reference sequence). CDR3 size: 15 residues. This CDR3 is CASSHGGTGVLGQYF. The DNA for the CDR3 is TGTGCCAGCAGCCATGGCGGGACAGGGGTTCTGGGGCAGTACTTC.

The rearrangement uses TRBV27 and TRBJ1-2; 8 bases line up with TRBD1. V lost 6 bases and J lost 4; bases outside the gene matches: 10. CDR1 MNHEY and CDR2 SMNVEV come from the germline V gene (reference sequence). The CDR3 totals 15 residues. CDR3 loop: CASRPAQGARYGYTF. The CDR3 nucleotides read TGTGCCAGCAGGCCCGCCCAGGGGGCTCGCTATGGCTACACCTTC.

This CDR3 reads CAISESVAGLTDTQYF. The CDR3 bases are TGTGCCATCAGTGAGTCCGTAGCGGGGCTCACAGATACGCAGTATTTT. V gene TRBV10-3 combines with J gene TRBJ2-3, with TRBD2 matching 8 bases. The V segment lost 0 bases and the J segment 2 bases; nucleotides outside the gene matches: 4. Germline V gene lookup returns CDR1 ENHRY and CDR2 SYGVKD. The CDR3 contains 16 residues.

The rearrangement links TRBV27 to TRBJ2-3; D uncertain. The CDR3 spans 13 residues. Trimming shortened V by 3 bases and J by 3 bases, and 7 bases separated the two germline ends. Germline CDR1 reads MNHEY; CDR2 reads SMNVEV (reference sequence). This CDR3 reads CASSLFVTDTQYF. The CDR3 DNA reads TGTGCCAGCAGTTTGTTTGTAACAGATACGCAGTATTTT.

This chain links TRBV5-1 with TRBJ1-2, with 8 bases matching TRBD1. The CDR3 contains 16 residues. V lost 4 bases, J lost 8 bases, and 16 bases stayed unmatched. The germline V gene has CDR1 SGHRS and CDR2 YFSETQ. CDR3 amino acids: CASSPNPRDRLGGYTF. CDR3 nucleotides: TGCGCCAGCAGCCCGAACCCCCGGGACAGGCTAGGGGGCTACACCTTC.

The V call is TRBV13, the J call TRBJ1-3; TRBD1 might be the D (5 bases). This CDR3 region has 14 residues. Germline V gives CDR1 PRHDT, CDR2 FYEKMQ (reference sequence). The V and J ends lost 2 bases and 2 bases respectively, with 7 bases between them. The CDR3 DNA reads TGTGCCAGCAGCTTACGGGGGACTGGAAACACCATATATTTT. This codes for CASSLRGTGNTIYF.

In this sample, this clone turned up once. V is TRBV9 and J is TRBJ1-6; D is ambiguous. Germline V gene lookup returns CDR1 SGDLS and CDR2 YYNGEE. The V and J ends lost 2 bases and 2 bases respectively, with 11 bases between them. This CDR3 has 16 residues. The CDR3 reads CASSVSQDTYNSPLHF. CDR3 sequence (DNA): TGTGCCAGCAGCGTGAGCCAAGACACCTATAATTCACCCCTCCACTTT.

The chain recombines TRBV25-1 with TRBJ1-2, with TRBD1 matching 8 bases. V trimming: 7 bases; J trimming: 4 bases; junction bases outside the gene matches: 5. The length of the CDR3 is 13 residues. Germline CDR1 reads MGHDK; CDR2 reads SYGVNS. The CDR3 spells CASNTGTGYGYTF. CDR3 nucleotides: TGTGCCAGCAATACCGGGACAGGCTATGGCTACACCTTC.

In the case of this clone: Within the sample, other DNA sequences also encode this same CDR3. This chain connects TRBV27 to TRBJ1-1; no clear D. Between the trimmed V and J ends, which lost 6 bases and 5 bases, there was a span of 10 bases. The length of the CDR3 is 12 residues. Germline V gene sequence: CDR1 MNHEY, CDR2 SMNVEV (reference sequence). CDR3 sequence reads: CASSSGGTEAFF. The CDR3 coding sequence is TGTGCCAGCAGCTCTGGAGGGACTGAAGCTTTCTTT.

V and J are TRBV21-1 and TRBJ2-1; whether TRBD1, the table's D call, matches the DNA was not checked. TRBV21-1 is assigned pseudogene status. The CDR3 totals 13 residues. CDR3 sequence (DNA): TGTGCCAGCAGCACAGGGGCCTACAATGAGCAGTTCTTC. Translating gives CASSTGAYNEQFF.

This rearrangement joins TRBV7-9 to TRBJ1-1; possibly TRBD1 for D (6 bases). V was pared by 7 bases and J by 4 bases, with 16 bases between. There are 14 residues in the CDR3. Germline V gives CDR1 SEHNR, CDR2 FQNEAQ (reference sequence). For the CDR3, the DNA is TGTGCCAGCACTCCGCGGGGAGGGGGCACTGAAGCTTTCTTT. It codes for CASTPRGGGTEAFF.

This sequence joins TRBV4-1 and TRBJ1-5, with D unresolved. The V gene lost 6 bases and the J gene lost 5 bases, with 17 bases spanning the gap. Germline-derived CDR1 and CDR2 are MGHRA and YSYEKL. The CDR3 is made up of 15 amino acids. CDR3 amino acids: CASRPLGREDQPQHF. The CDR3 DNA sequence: TGCGCCAGCAGACCCCTTGGGCGGGAAGATCAGCCCCAGCATTTT.

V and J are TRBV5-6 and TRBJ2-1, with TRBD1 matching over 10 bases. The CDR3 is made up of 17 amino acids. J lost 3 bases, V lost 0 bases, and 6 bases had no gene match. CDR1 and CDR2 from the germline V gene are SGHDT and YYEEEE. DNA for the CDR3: TGTGCCAGCAGCTTGGACGAGGACAGGGGGAGCTACAATGAGCAGTTCTTC. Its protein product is CASSLDEDRGSYNEQFF. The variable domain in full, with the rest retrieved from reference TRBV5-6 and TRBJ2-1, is DAGVTQSPTHLIKTRGQQVTLRCSPKSGHDTVSWYQQALGQGPQFIFQYYEEEERQRGNFPDRFSGHQFPNYSSELNVNALLLGDSALYLCASSLDEDRGSYNEQFFGPGTRLTVL.

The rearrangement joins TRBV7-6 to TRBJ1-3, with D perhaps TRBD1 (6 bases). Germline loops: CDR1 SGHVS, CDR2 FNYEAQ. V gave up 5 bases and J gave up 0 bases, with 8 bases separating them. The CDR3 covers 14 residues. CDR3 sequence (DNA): TGTGCCAGCAGCAGAGGGGGCTCTGGAAACACCATATATTTT. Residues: CASSRGGSGNTIYF.

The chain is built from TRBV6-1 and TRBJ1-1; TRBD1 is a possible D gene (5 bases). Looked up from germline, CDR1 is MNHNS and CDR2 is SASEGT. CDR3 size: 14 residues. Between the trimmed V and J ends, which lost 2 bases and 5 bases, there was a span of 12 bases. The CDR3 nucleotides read TGTGCCAGCAGTGAATTTGTTCGGGGGACTGAAGCTTTCTTT. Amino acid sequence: CASSEFVRGTEAFF.

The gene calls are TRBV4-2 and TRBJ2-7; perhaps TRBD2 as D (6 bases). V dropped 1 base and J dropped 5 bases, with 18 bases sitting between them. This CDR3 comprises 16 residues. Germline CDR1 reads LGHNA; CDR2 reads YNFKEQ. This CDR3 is CASSQGGASGVHEQYF. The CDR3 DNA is TGTGCCAGCAGCCAAGGCGGGGCCTCCGGGGTCCACGAGCAGTACTTC.

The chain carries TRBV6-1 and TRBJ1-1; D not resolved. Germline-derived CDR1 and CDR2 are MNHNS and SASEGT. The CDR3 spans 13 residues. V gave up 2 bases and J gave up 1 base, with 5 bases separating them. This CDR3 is CASSERENTEAFF. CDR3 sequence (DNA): TGTGCCAGCAGTGAACGGGAGAACACTGAAGCTTTCTTT.

This chain's CDR3 is CASSTTSGGSTQETQYF. CDR3 bases: TGTGCCAGCAGCACGACTAGCGGGGGGTCAACACAAGAGACCCAGTACTTC. The chain recombines TRBV13 with TRBJ2-5; 13 bases map to TRBD2. V was clipped by 5 bases and J by 2 bases; unmatched bases: 8. The CDR3 runs to 17 residues. Germline CDR1 and CDR2: PRHDT and FYEKMQ (reference sequence).